The 9 T cell receptor beta chains presented below share a single source sample, sequenced in a study of blood T cell repertoires in COVID-19 (dated by TCRdb to between 2020 and 2021). Library preparation was by the immunoSEQ multiplex PCR assay. In TCRdb, the immuneACCESS table is reduced to in-frame sequences with V and J assigned. These tables do not hold every clone; where another copy was compared, an unresolved V gene accounts for under half, and the others remain unexplained. The sample profile shows fewer than 50,000 clones; about 77% of them were found once. The ten largest clones add up to over 25% of the sample. Sequencing was performed on peripheral blood. All receptors derive from a man older than 75 with acute or convalescent COVID-19.

CDR3 nucleotides: TGTGCCAGCAGCGTACGGGAGGGGGCTGAAGCTTTCTTT. Translation gives CASSVREGAEAFF. This rearrangement joins TRBV9 to TRBJ1-1, with TRBD1 as a possible D gene (6 bases). Trimming pared 1 base from V and 6 bases from J, leaving 10 bases between. This CDR3 contains 13 residues. Looked up from germline, CDR1 is SGDLS and CDR2 is YYNGEE.

The V call is TRBV2, the J call TRBJ1-4; TRBD1 matches at 7 bases. This CDR3 has 14 residues. After removal of 7 bases from V and 5 bases from J, the junction contained 7 bases not matched to a gene. Germline loops: CDR1 SNHLY, CDR2 FYNNEI. CDR3 in DNA: TGTGCCAGCAACCGGTTAGGGGGCAATGAAAAACTGTTTTTT. The encoded protein is CASNRLGGNEKLFF.

This clone is a singleton in its sample. This chain connects TRBV4-1 to TRBJ2-1; 8 bases match TRBD2. The CDR3 consists of 16 residues. In germline, CDR1 is MGHRA, CDR2 YSYEKL. V was pared by 0 bases and J by 6 bases, with 7 bases of the junction left unmatched. CDR3 DNA: TGCGCCAGCAGCCAAGATTTCGGTACTAGCGGCAATGAGCAGTTCTTC. The encoded protein is CASSQDFGTSGNEQFF.

This sequence joins TRBV7-2 and TRBJ2-3; weak D call: TRBD2 (6 bases). Trimming took 1 base from V and 0 from J, leaving 11 bases between them. Per the germline V gene, CDR1 is SGHTA and CDR2 is FQGNSA. CDR3 size: 16 residues. The CDR3 loop is CASSLGAGGSTDTQYF. The CDR3 DNA follows: TGTGCCAGCAGCTTAGGAGCCGGGGGTAGCACAGATACGCAGTATTTT.

This clone was seen only a few times. This chain connects TRBV4-1 to TRBJ1-3, with D possibly being TRBD1 (6 bases). CDR1 and CDR2 from the germline V gene are MGHRA and YSYEKL. The CDR3 extends over 15 amino acids. V lost 1 base and J lost 3, with 10 bases in between. CDR3 nucleotide sequence: TGCGCCAGCAGCCAAGTCGCAGGGGTTGGAAACACCATATATTTT. Amino acids: CASSQVAGVGNTIYF.

The chain combines TRBV10-1 with TRBJ1-6; D not resolved. The CDR3 runs to 13 residues. The germline V gene has CDR1 WNHNN and CDR2 SYGVQD (reference sequence). V was trimmed by 3 bases and J by 7 bases, leaving 7 bases between them. CDR3 sequence (DNA): TGCGCCAGCAGTGACACAGCCAATTCACCCCTCCACTTT. It specifies CASSDTANSPLHF.

The chain links TRBV7-3 to TRBJ1-2; 9 bases align to TRBD1. V lost 5 bases and J lost 5; bases outside the gene matches: 3. Germline lookup yields CDR1 SGHTA and CDR2 FQGTGA. This CDR3 region has 13 residues. DNA for the CDR3: TGTGCCAGCAGCCTCGGGACAGGGTATGGCTACACCTTC. This gives the protein CASSLGTGYGYTF.

CDR3 DNA sequence: TGTGCCAGCACAGCAGGCTCTACTAACTATGGCTACACCTTC. The encoded protein is CASTAGSTNYGYTF. The gene calls are TRBV6-6 and TRBJ1-2, with D uncertain. The germline V gene encodes CDR1 MNHNY and CDR2 SVGAGI (reference sequence). There are 14 residues in the CDR3. V was trimmed by 7 bases and J by 0 bases, leaving 12 bases between them.

The rearrangement links TRBV29-1 to TRBJ1-2, with a possible D match to TRBD1 (5 bases). CDR1 and CDR2 (germline): SQVTM, ANQGSEA. V gave up 4 bases and J gave up 7 bases, with 10 bases separating them. The CDR3 has 11 residues. CDR3 DNA: TGCAGCGTTGTAGGGGTAGGTGGCTACACCTTC. As protein: CSVVGVGGYTF.